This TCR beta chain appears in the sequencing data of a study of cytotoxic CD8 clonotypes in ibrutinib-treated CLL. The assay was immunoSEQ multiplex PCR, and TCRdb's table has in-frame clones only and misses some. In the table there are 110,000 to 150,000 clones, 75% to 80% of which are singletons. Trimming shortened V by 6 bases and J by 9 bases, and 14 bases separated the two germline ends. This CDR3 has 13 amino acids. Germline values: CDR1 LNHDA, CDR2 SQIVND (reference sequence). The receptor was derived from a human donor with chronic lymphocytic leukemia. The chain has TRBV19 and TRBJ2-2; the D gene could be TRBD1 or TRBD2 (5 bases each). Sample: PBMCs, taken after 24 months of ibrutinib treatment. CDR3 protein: CASRRDGTRELFF. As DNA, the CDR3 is TGTGCCAGTAGAAGGGACGGGACCCGGGAGCTGTTTTTT.